This T cell receptor (beta chain) was sequenced during a study of metastatic and nonmetastatic thyroid tumors. Study-wide background: Repertoires from malignant and benign thyroid patients were compared across blood and tumor or nodule tissue. The study, taken as a whole, reports: Patients with malignant thyroid tumors reportedly had significantly higher TCR beta diversity than those with benign nodules, in blood and tumor.

Authors' data handling: The study took CDR3 differences across clinicopathological groups and made a distant-metastasis classifier for papillary thyroid cancer from them. MiXCR reprocessed the PCR reads for TCRdb. TCRdb assigned the V and J calls; the authors' analysis was not used. The table includes over 50,000 clones, 25% to 35% detected once. This clone was counted only a few times. Antigen unknown. No patient had received any treatment before thyroid surgery. Trimming at V came to 5 bases and at J to 3 bases, leaving 4 bases not matched to a gene. This CDR3 is 15 amino acids long. Germline values: CDR1 MNHEY, CDR2 SVGEGT.

The rearrangement joins TRBV6-2 or TRBV6-3 to TRBJ2-2; 9 nucleotides line up with TRBD2. This TCR derives from a female donor with papillary thyroid cancer or a benign thyroid nodule (not recorded which). Some clones in this sample may be carry-over from other donors' samples. Input material: blood. This chain's CDR3 is CASSPSGTDTGELFF. In DNA, the CDR3 is TGTGCCAGCAGTCCTAGCGGGACGGACACCGGGGAGCTGTTTTTT.